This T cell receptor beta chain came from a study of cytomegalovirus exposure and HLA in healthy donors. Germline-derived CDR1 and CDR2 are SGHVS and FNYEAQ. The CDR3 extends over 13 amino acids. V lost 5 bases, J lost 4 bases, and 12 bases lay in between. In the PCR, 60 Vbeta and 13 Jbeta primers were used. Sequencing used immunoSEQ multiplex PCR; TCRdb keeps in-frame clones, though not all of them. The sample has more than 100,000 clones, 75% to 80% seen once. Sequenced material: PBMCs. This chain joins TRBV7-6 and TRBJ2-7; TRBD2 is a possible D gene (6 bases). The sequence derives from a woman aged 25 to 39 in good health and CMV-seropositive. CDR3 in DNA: TGTGCCAGCAGCCCCGGGACTGTATACGAGCAGTACTTC. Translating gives CASSPGTVYEQYF.